Given below is one TCR beta chain in context. Its target is not known. The data derive from a study of shared clonotypes between healthy human individuals. General study findings and limits: The sharing of around 5% of naive CD4 clonotypes was seen across a few donors.

An assay was performed, and its level was deep. The genomic DNA of each subset was split evenly across several immunoSEQ plates. This table comes from immunoSEQ multiplex PCR, and its TCRdb copy is limited to in-frame clones, with some not included. This table has some 2,400,000 clones, around 95% appearing once. Germline V CDR1 and CDR2: SGHNT, YYREEE (reference sequence). V lost 3 bases, J lost 4 bases, and 20 bases lay in between. This CDR3 comprises 17 residues. The receptor's source is a man younger than 30 in good health. J is TRBJ1-3 and V is TRBV5-4; D unclear. Sequencing was done on a sample of naive CD4+ T cells sorted from blood. Subset meaning: CD45RA+ positively selected. CDR3 sequence: CASSYSRTGSNGNTIYF. For the CDR3, the DNA is TGTGCCAGCAGCTATTCTAGGACGGGCTCAAACGGAAACACCATATATTTT.